The 5 T cell receptor beta chains listed next were all sequenced from one sample in a study of cytomegalovirus exposure and HLA in healthy donors. Profiling relied on immunoSEQ multiplex PCR, and the TCRdb table lists in-frame clones only, not all of them. In the table there are around 230,000 clones, roughly 86% of which are singletons. The specimen sequenced was PBMCs. These TCRs come from a woman aged 25-40 years in good health and CMV-seropositive.

The V and J genes are TRBV27 and TRBJ2-7, with D hard to call. V lost 2 bases and J 3 bases, leaving 14 bases between the germline ends. Germline values: CDR1 MNHEY, CDR2 SMNVEV (reference sequence). The CDR3 loop spans 15 amino acids. Here the CDR3 reads CASSLVGGENYEQYF. The CDR3 bases are TGTGCCAGCAGTTTAGTAGGCGGAGAAAACTACGAGCAGTACTTC.

The V and J genes are TRBV7-9 and TRBJ1-2, with a possible D match to TRBD1 (6 bases). The V end was cut by 1 base, the J end by 8 bases, with 11 bases between. In germline, CDR1 is SEHNR, CDR2 FQNEAQ (reference sequence). This CDR3 region has 13 residues. This CDR3 is CASSLEGGGGYTF. For the CDR3, the DNA is TGTGCCAGCAGCTTAGAAGGTGGGGGCGGCTACACCTTC.

The V and J genes are TRBV7-6 and TRBJ2-1; D might be TRBD2 (5 bases). This CDR3 has 14 residues. V gave up 2 bases and J gave up 12 bases, with 17 bases separating them. Germline CDR1 is SGHVS and CDR2 is FNYEAQ. This CDR3 is CASSLSGDLPVQFF. CDR3 nucleotide sequence: TGTGCCAGCAGCTTATCCGGGGATCTACCCGTGCAGTTCTTC.

The CDR3 is CASSDQRTGRQPQHF. The CDR3 DNA follows: TGTGCCAGCAGTGACCAACGGACAGGGCGTCAGCCCCAGCATTTT. The chain recombines TRBV2 with TRBJ1-5, with TRBD1 identical over 8 bases. V lost 3 bases to trimming and J lost 6 bases; unmatched junction nucleotides: 7. The CDR3 length is 15 residues. Germline V gene sequence: CDR1 SNHLY, CDR2 FYNNEI.

The chain has TRBV27 and TRBJ2-5, with 14 bases that match TRBD2. After removal of 5 bases from V and 11 bases from J, the junction contained 16 bases not matched to a gene. The CDR3 runs to 17 residues. Germline V gene data show CDR1 as MNHEY and CDR2 as SMNVEV (reference sequence). CDR3 nucleotides: TGTGCCAGCAGTAGAGATGGGACTAGCGGGAGCGAGGGGGAGCAGTACTTC. Protein sequence: CASSRDGTSGSEGEQYF.